This T cell receptor (beta chain) was observed in a study of OX40 agonist ivuxolimab in advanced cancers. At the level of the study: Patients were infused with ivuxolimab every 2 weeks at 0.01 to 10 mg/kg. The group had a mean age of around 60 years, ranged from about 23 to 85, and was around 86% male. Study-wide findings and caveats: Determination of antigen specificity was not performed for the expanded peripheral T cells. Partial responders treated at 0.1-3.0 mg/kg exhibited clonal expansion among the lowest measured.

On this clone: As yet, its antigen is unknown.

The CDR3 extends over 17 amino acids. The germline gives CDR1 LGHNA, CDR2 YNFKEQ. Clones were sequenced by immunoSEQ multiplex PCR, and TCRdb holds only the in-frame ones, with some missing. The profile covers 90,000 to 120,000 clones, with 91% appearing a single time and about 1.2% taken by the ten largest. The chain links TRBV4-2 to TRBJ2-5, with 10 bases fitting TRBD1. The J call is in doubt because the DNA end fits TRBJ2-7 better. The source of this sequence is an adult with an advanced solid tumor such as melanoma, head and neck, liver or kidney cancer. The starting material was CD4+ or CD8+ T cells sorted from blood, obtained in a trial of the OX40 agonist ivuxolimab. CDR3 DNA: TGTGCCAGCAGCCTAGGACAGGGGGAAGCGGGAGTATACGAGCAGTACTTC. Residues: CASSLGQGEAGVYEQYF.